Given below is one TCR beta chain in context. With no exceptions, donors were healthy Caucasians. Trimming removed 6 bases from V and 9 bases from J; junction bases left unmatched: 9. Germline V lookup: CDR1 MDHEN, CDR2 SYDVKM. CDR3 length equals 14 residues. TCRdb re-called the 5' RACE reads with MiXCR, one entry per CDR3 protein. The sample yields 450,000 to 500,000 distinct CDR3 sequences, approximately 15% seen once. The sample is drawn from a study of identical twins. This same sample was also part of a study on yellow fever vaccine responses in identical twins.

The sequence was collected from a woman in her late teens or twenties in good health. The gene calls are TRBV28 and TRBJ2-1, with TRBD2 matching over 9 bases. Sequenced input: CD4+ T cells sorted from blood. CDR3 nucleotides: TGTGCCAGCAGACCGGGACTAGCATTTGGTGAGCAGTTCTTC. Translated, it gives CASRPGLAFGEQFF.